This T cell receptor (beta chain) was profiled in a study of cytomegalovirus exposure and HLA in healthy donors. Study results and caveats: In the analysis, some V segments, TRBV6-2 and TRBV6-3 included, were excluded as indistinguishable.

A note on this clone: Its antigen is currently unknown.

The CDR3 totals 15 residues. Per the germline V gene, CDR1 is LNHDA and CDR2 is SQIVND (reference sequence). The ends lost 5 bases at V and 7 bases at J; junction bases unmatched: 9. The PCR made use of 60 Vbeta and 13 Jbeta primers. Libraries were prepared by immunoSEQ multiplex PCR; TCRdb keeps only in-frame clonotypes and omits some of them. The listing contains about 140,000 clones. The genes are TRBV19 and TRBJ2-2; 8 bases are shared with TRBD1. Sequenced input: PBMCs. The receptor comes from a woman between 18 and 29 years old in good health and CMV-seronegative. CDR3 in DNA: TGTGCCAGTAGTCCGCGACAGGGGAAGGGCGGGGAGCTGTTTTTT. Translated, it gives CASSPRQGKGGELFF.